The 28 T cell receptor beta chains reported below all come from one sample, sequenced in a study of identifying expanded T cells in peripheral blood. Profiled with immunoSEQ multiplex PCR; TCRdb holds only in-frame clones, not every one. The repertoire holds tens of thousands of clones, with 85% as singletons. Sequencing used blood. The receptors here all came from a person between 18 and 75 years old in good health.

This chain links TRBV6-1 with TRBJ1-4, with a weak D call TRBD1 (5 bases). The CDR3 runs to 16 residues. Trimming pared 2 bases from V and 0 bases from J, leaving 10 bases between. Germline V CDR1 and CDR2: MNHNS, SASEGT. CDR3 in DNA: TGTGCCAGCAGTGAATGGGGGTCTGCAACTAATGAAAAACTGTTTTTT. This translates into CASSEWGSATNEKLFF.

The rearrangement uses TRBV4-3 and TRBJ2-3; D ambiguous. V lost 5 bases and J lost 1, with 7 bases in between. The germline V gene has CDR1 LGHNA and CDR2 YSLEER. The CDR3 length is 13 residues. The CDR3 bases are TGCGCCAGCAGCACGACTGGCACAGATACGCAGTATTTT. Translated, it gives CASSTTGTDTQYF.

This chain connects TRBV5-4 to TRBJ2-3, with TRBD2 identical over 8 bases. CDR1 and CDR2 from the germline V gene are SGHNT and YYREEE (reference sequence). The CDR3 length is 17 residues. The V segment lost 5 bases and the J segment 4 bases; nucleotides outside the gene matches: 15. This CDR3 is CASSKTPGTSYADTQYF. The CDR3, as DNA: TGTGCCAGCAGTAAAACTCCCGGGACTAGTTATGCAGATACGCAGTATTTT.

V usage is TRBV29-1 and J usage is TRBJ1-1, with 9 bases aligning to TRBD1. Germline-derived CDR1 and CDR2 are SQVTM and ANQGSEA. Germline trimming cut 5 bases from V and 6 bases from J; bases unmatched to any gene: 10. The CDR3 spans 14 residues. CDR3 amino acids: CSVRTGGVGSEAFF. In nucleotides, the CDR3 is TGCAGCGTTAGAACAGGGGGCGTGGGATCTGAAGCTTTCTTT.

V usage is TRBV19 and J usage is TRBJ1-2; unclear D gene. This CDR3 has 15 amino acids. Germline lookup yields CDR1 LNHDA and CDR2 SQIVND (reference sequence). Trimming shortened V by 2 bases and J by 4 bases, and 14 bases separated the two germline ends. For the CDR3, the DNA is TGTGCCAGTAGTATACCGGGCGTGTTCTCCTATGGCTACACCTTC. Translated, it gives CASSIPGVFSYGYTF.

This chain joins TRBV5-5 and TRBJ2-3; the match to TRBD1 covers 11 bases. The CDR3 covers 14 residues. V lost 9 bases to trimming and J lost 4 bases; unmatched junction nucleotides: 7. The germline V gene encodes CDR1 SGHKS and CDR2 YYEKEE (reference sequence). The CDR3 protein is CATDRGQWADTQYF. The CDR3, as DNA: TGTGCCACGGACAGGGGGCAGTGGGCAGATACGCAGTATTTT.

This clone was seen a few times. The rearrangement uses TRBV18 and TRBJ2-3, with D unclear. This CDR3 comprises 11 residues. From germline, CDR1 is KGHSH and CDR2 LQKENI. V lost 5 bases, J lost 5 bases, and 5 bases lay in between. In nucleotides, the CDR3 is TGTGCCAGCTCATACGGAGATACGCAGTATTTT. This gives the protein CASSYGDTQYF. Supplemented by reference TRBV18 and TRBJ2-3, the full variable domain reads NAGVMQNPRHLVRRRGQEARLRCSPMKGHSHVYWYRQLPEEGLKFMVYLQKENIIDESGMPKERFSAEFPKEGPSILRIQQVVRGDSAAYFCASSYGDTQYFGPGTRLTVL.

The J gene is TRBJ2-2, the V gene TRBV9, with D possibly TRBD2 on 6 matching bases. The CDR3 is made up of 14 amino acids. Looked up from germline, CDR1 is SGDLS and CDR2 is YYNGEE. V gave up 3 bases and J gave up 7 bases, with 13 bases separating them. CDR3 loop: CASSAGEFGGELFF. The CDR3 nucleotides are TGTGCCAGCAGCGCGGGGGAGTTCGGCGGGGAGCTGTTTTTT.

The chain is built from TRBV6-5 and TRBJ1-2; a weak D match, TRBD1 (5 bases). This CDR3 spans 13 amino acids. The germline V and J ends were trimmed by 5 bases and 8 bases, with 15 bases remaining between them. Germline values: CDR1 MNHEY, CDR2 SVGAGI. The CDR3 bases are TGTGCCAGCAGTCGGGACCAGGGCCGCGGCTACACCTTC. Translating gives CASSRDQGRGYTF.

V and J are TRBV7-9 and TRBJ2-5, with 9 bases identical to TRBD2. The ends lost 2 bases at V and 2 bases at J; junction bases unmatched: 3. Germline V gene data show CDR1 as SEHNR and CDR2 as FQNEAQ (reference sequence). This CDR3 has 15 residues. The CDR3 region is CASSLNSGGQETQYF. Here the CDR3 DNA reads TGTGCCAGCAGCTTAAATAGCGGGGGTCAAGAGACCCAGTACTTC.

The chain couples TRBV7-9 to TRBJ2-1; 7 nucleotides align to TRBD1. The trim removed 4 bases at V and 7 bases at J, leaving 10 bases unmatched. CDR1 is SEHNR, CDR2 FQNEAQ, per germline (reference sequence). The CDR3 is 15 residues long. The CDR3 protein is CASSSRDSPRNEQFF. The CDR3 bases are TGTGCCAGCAGCTCCCGGGACAGCCCAAGGAATGAGCAGTTCTTC.

This chain links TRBV6-5 with TRBJ1-6; 9 positions match TRBD1. The CDR3 has 15 amino acids. V lost 0 bases and J lost 15; bases outside the gene matches: 9. Germline V lookup: CDR1 MNHEY, CDR2 SVGAGI. CDR3 region: CASSYSRDRVSLLHF. The CDR3 DNA follows: TGTGCCAGCAGTTACTCGAGGGACAGGGTTTCTCTCCTCCACTTT.

The CDR3 sequence: CARSQGIEEPQHF. The CDR3 DNA reads TGTGCCAGAAGCCAGGGGATAGAAGAGCCCCAGCATTTT. V and J are TRBV7-5 and TRBJ1-5; TRBD1, the table's D call, lacks a check against the DNA. TRBV7-5 is flagged as a pseudogene. The CDR3 extends over 13 amino acids.

J is TRBJ1-2 and V is TRBV7-2; D not certain. Trimming shortened V by 2 bases and J by 4 bases, and 5 bases separated the two germline ends. CDR3 length equals 12 residues. CDR1 is SGHTA and CDR2 is FQGNSA in the germline V gene. The CDR3 DNA sequence: TGTGCCAGCAGCTTACCCCCCTATGGCTACACCTTC. Translated: CASSLPPYGYTF. The variable domain in full, with the rest retrieved from reference TRBV7-2 and TRBJ1-2, is GAGVSQSPSNKVTEKGKDVELRCDPISGHTALYWYRQSLGQGLEFLIYFQGNSAPDKSGLPSDRFSAERTGGSVSTLTIQRTQQEDSAVYLCASSLPPYGYTFGSGTRLTVV.

The chain links TRBV18 to TRBJ2-3, with D possibly matching TRBD1 (6 bases). Between the trimmed V and J ends, which lost 6 bases and 3 bases, there was a span of 16 bases. CDR3 length: 15 amino acids. Looked up from germline, CDR1 is KGHSH and CDR2 is LQKENI. In DNA form, the CDR3 reads TGTGCCAGCTCGACCACGAGGGGGATTACAGATACGCAGTATTTT. Translating gives CASSTTRGITDTQYF.

CDR3 nucleotides: TGCGCCAGCAGCTTGGTGGGGGACACTGAAGCTTTCTTT. Translated, it gives CASSLVGDTEAFF. V and J are TRBV5-1 and TRBJ1-1; possible D gene TRBD1, 5 bases. Trimming took off 0 bases at V and 3 bases at J, with 6 bases between the two ends. The CDR3 consists of 13 residues. Germline V gene lookup returns CDR1 SGHRS and CDR2 YFSETQ.

The V and J genes are TRBV19 and TRBJ1-5; TRBD1 agrees at 9 bases. Losses at the gene ends were 5 bases for V and 0 bases for J; bases not matched to a gene: 14. This CDR3 is built from 19 residues. CDR1 and CDR2 from the germline V gene are LNHDA and SQIVND (reference sequence). In DNA, the CDR3 is TGTGCCAGTAGTGCCGGGACAGGGCCCGAGGGGTCTAGCAATCAGCCCCAGCATTTT. Residues: CASSAGTGPEGSSNQPQHF. Full variable domain (outside the CDR3, taken from reference TRBV19 and TRBJ1-5): DGGITQSPKYLFRKEGQNVTLSCEQNLNHDAMYWYRQDPGQGLRLIYYSQIVNDFQKGDIAEGYSVSREKKESFPLTVTSAQKNPTAFYLCASSAGTGPEGSSNQPQHFGDGTRLSIL.

The chain links TRBV27 to TRBJ1-6; D not resolved. The germline V gene has CDR1 MNHEY and CDR2 SMNVEV (reference sequence). V lost 0 bases to trimming and J lost 7 bases, with 4 bases between them. The CDR3 is made up of 13 amino acids. The CDR3 DNA is TGTGCCAGCAGTTTATCGCAGAATTCACCCCTCCACTTT. Translating it yields CASSLSQNSPLHF.

The gene calls are TRBV7-6 and TRBJ2-7; D not resolved. Trimming removed 0 bases at V and 1 base at J, with 7 bases between. CDR1 SGHVS and CDR2 FNYEAQ come from the germline V gene. The CDR3 runs to 14 residues. The CDR3 nucleotides are TGTGCCAGCAGCTTAGCGGACGGATCCTACGAGCAGTACTTC. Translation gives CASSLADGSYEQYF.

The chain joins TRBV5-5 to TRBJ2-7; 8 bases are a match to TRBD2. The CDR3 has 18 amino acids. After removal of 5 bases from V and 4 bases from J, the junction contained 20 bases not matched to a gene. Germline-derived CDR1 and CDR2 are SGHKS and YYEKEE (reference sequence). CDR3 sequence (DNA): TGTGCCAGCAGTCCGACCCTATTTCAACTAGCGGAATCGTACGAGCAGTACTTC. It yields the protein CASSPTLFQLAESYEQYF.

This chain uses TRBV5-4 with TRBJ2-7, with no clear D. V was clipped by 4 bases and J by 2 bases, with 19 bases between them. The CDR3 contains 16 residues. CDR1 and CDR2 from the germline V gene are SGHNT and YYREEE (reference sequence). The CDR3 DNA follows: TGTGCCAGCAGCCCATATGTTCTCGGCGAGGCCTACGAGCAGTACTTC. Translating gives CASSPYVLGEAYEQYF.

The V gene is TRBV18, the J gene TRBJ1-1, with 9 bases that match TRBD1. The CDR3 spans 19 residues. Germline V gives CDR1 KGHSH, CDR2 LQKENI. Trimming at V came to 3 bases and at J to 7 bases, leaving 21 bases not matched to a gene. CDR3 bases: TGTGCCAGCTCACCTTGGGGGATCTCGGGACAGGGCCGAAGGAGTGAAGCTTTCTTT. Protein: CASSPWGISGQGRRSEAFF.

This clone has just a few counts. This sequence joins TRBV6-1 and TRBJ1-3; possibly TRBD1 for D (6 bases). The CDR3 is made up of 15 amino acids. CDR1 and CDR2 from the germline V gene are MNHNS and SASEGT. The V gene lost 6 bases and the J gene lost 4 bases, with 16 bases spanning the gap. The CDR3 is CASSRRGRSGNTIYF. The CDR3 DNA sequence: TGTGCCAGCAGCCGACGGGGGCGTTCGGGAAACACCATATATTTT.

This chain joins TRBV20-1 and TRBJ2-3, with a tentative D call TRBD2 (6 bases). Germline loops: CDR1 DFQATT, CDR2 SNEGSKA (reference sequence). This CDR3 is 11 amino acids long. The DNA of the CDR3 is TGCAGCGGAGGGGTACCCGGTACGCAGTATTTT. Amino acid sequence: CSGGVPGTQYF.

The gene calls are TRBV11-2 and TRBJ1-4; D gene uncertain. CDR1 and CDR2 from the germline V gene are SGHAT and FQNNGV. There are 16 residues in the CDR3. Trimming took off 5 bases at V and 8 bases at J, with 21 bases between the two ends. The chain's CDR3 is CASSNLAPGAWEKLFF. The CDR3 nucleotides read TGTGCCAGCAGCAACCTAGCCCCGGGCGCTTGGGAAAAACTGTTTTTT. Combining the CDR3 with reference TRBV11-2 and TRBJ1-4 gives the whole variable domain EAGVAQSPRYKIIEKRQSVAFWCNPISGHATLYWYQQILGQGPKLLIQFQNNGVVDDSQLPKDRFSAERLKGVDSTLKIQPAKLEDSAVYLCASSNLAPGAWEKLFFGSGTQLSVL.

The CDR3 spells CASRPGHRFGTGELFF. The CDR3 DNA reads as TGCGCCAGCAGACCGGGACACCGTTTCGGCACCGGGGAGCTGTTTTTT. The gene calls are TRBV4-3 and TRBJ2-2; tentatively, D is TRBD1 (6 bases). V was cut by 6 bases and J by 4 bases, with 18 bases left in between. CDR3 size: 16 residues. Germline V gene sequence: CDR1 LGHNA, CDR2 YSLEER.

V usage is TRBV7-9 and J usage is TRBJ2-2; D gene ambiguous. V lost 7 bases to trimming and J lost 8 bases, with 8 bases between them. CDR1 is SEHNR and CDR2 is FQNEAQ in the germline V gene (reference sequence). The CDR3 is made up of 11 amino acids. The CDR3 spells CASTLVGELFF. The CDR3 region has the DNA TGTGCCAGCACCCTGGTAGGGGAGCTGTTTTTT.

The chain links TRBV13 to TRBJ2-1; 10 nucleotides line up with TRBD2. After removal of 5 bases from V and 4 bases from J, the junction contained 8 bases not matched to a gene. This CDR3 has 16 residues. From germline, CDR1 is PRHDT and CDR2 FYEKMQ (reference sequence). CDR3 protein: CASSATLSGGYNEQFF. The CDR3 DNA is TGTGCCAGCAGCGCAACACTTAGCGGGGGGTACAATGAGCAGTTCTTC.